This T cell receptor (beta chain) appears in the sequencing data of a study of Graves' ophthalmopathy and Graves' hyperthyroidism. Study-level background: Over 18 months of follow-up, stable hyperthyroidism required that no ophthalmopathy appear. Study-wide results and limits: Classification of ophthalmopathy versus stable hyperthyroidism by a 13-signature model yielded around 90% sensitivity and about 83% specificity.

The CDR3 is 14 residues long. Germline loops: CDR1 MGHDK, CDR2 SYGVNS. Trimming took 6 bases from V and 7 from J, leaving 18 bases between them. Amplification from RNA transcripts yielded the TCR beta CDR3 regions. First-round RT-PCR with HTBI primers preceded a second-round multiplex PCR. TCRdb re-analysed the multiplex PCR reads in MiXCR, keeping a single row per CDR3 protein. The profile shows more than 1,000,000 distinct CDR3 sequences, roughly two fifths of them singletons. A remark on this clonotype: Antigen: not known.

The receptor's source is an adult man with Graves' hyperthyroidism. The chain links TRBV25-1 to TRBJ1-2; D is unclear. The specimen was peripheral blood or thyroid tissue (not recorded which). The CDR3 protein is CASSVGSLLSGYTF. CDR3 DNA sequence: TGTGCCAGCAGCGTTGGCAGCCTGCTGAGTGGCTACACCTTC.